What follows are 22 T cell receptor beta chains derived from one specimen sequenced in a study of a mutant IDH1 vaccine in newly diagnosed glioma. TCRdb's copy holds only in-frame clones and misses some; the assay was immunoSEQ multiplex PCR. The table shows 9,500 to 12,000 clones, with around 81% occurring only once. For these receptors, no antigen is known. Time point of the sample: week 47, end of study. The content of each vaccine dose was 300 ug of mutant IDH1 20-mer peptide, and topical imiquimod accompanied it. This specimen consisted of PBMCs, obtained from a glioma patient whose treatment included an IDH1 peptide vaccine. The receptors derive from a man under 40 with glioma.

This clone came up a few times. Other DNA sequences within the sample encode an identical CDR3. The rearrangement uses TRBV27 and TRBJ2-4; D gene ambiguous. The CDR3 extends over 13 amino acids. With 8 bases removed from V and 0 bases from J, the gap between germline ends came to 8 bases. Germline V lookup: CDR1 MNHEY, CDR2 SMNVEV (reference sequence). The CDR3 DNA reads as TGTGCCAGCTCTTCAACAGCCAAAAACATTCAGTACTTC. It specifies CASSSTAKNIQYF.

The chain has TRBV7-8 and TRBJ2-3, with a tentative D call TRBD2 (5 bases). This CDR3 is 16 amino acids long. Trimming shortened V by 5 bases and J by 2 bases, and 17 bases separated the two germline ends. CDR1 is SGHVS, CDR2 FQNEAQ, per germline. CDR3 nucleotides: TGTGCCAGCAGCCCCAATGCGGACGGACTCACAGATACGCAGTATTTT. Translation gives CASSPNADGLTDTQYF. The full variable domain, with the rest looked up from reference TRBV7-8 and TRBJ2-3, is GAGVSQSPRYKVAKRGQDVALRCDPISGHVSLFWYQQALGQGPEFLTYFQNEAQLDKSGLPSDRFFAERPEGSVSTLKIQRTQQEDSAVYLCASSPNADGLTDTQYFGPGTRLTVL.

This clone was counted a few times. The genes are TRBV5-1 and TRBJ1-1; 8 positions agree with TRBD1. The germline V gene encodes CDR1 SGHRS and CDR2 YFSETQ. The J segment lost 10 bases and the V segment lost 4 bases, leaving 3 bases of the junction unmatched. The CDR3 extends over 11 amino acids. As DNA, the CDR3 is TGCGCCAGCAGCCAGGACAGGGCAGCTTTCTTT. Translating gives CASSQDRAAFF.

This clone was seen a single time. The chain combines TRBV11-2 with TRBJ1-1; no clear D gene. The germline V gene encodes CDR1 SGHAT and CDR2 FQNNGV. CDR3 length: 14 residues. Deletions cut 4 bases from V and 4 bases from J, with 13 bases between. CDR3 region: CASSSQSGFTEAFF. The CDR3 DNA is TGTGCCAGCAGCTCCCAATCGGGTTTCACTGAAGCTTTCTTT.

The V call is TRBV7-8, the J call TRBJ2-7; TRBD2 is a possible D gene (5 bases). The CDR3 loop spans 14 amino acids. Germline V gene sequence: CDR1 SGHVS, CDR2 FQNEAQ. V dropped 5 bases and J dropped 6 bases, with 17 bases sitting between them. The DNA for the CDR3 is TGTGCCAGCAGCCCCACTAGAGAGGCCGCCGAGCAGTACTTC. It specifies CASSPTREAAEQYF.

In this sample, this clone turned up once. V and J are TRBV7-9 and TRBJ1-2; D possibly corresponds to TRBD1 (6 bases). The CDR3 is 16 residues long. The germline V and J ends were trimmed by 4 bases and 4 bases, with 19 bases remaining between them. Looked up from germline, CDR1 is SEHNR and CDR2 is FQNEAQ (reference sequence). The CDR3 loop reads CASSSSTTGPGYGYTF. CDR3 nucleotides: TGTGCCAGCAGCTCGAGCACCACAGGGCCCGGCTATGGCTACACCTTC. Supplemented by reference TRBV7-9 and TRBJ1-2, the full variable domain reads DTGVSQNPRHKITKRGQNVTFRCDPISEHNRLYWYRQTLGQGPEFLTYFQNEAQLEKSRLLSDRFSAERPKGSFSTLEIQRTEQGDSAMYLCASSSSTTGPGYGYTFGSGTRLTVV.

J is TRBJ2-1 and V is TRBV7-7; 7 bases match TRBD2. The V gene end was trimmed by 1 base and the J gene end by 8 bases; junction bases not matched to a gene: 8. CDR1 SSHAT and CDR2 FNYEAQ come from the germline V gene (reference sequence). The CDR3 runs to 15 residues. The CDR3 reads CASSLGSSGNYEQFF. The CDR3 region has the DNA TGTGCCAGCAGCTTAGGCTCCAGCGGGAACTATGAGCAGTTCTTC.

CDR3 sequence: CASSPYSVLAKNIQYF. Here the CDR3 DNA reads TGTGCCAGCAGCCCGTATAGCGTTCTAGCCAAAAACATTCAGTACTTC. The chain couples TRBV5-5 to TRBJ2-4; D possibly corresponds to TRBD2 (5 bases). The CDR3 has 16 amino acids. V was shortened by 4 bases and J by 0 bases, with 14 bases between the two germline ends. Germline CDR1 SGHKS, CDR2 YYEKEE (reference sequence). Drawing the rest from reference TRBV5-5 and TRBJ2-4, the complete variable domain is DAGVTQSPTHLIKTRGQQVTLRCSPISGHKSVSWYQQVLGQGPQFIFQYYEKEERGRGNFPDRFSARQFPNYSSELNVNALLLGDSALYLCASSPYSVLAKNIQYFGAGTRLSVL.

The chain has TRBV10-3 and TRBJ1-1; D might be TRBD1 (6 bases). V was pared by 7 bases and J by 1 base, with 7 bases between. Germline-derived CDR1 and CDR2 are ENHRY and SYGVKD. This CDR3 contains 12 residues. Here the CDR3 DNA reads TGTGCCATCATGGGGGCGAACACTGAAGCTTTCTTT. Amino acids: CAIMGANTEAFF.

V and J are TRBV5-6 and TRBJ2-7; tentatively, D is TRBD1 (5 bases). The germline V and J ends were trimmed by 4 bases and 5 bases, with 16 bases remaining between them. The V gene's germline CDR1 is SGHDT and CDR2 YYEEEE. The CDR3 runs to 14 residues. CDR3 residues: CASSPNPQGHEQYF. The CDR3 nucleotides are TGTGCCAGCAGCCCTAACCCCCAGGGCCACGAGCAGTACTTC.

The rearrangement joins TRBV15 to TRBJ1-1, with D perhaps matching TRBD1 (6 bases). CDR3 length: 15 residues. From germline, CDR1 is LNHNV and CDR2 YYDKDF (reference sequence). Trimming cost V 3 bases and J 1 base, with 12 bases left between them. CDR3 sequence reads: CATSSLWTENTEAFF. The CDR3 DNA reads TGTGCCACCAGCAGTCTTTGGACAGAGAACACTGAAGCTTTCTTT.

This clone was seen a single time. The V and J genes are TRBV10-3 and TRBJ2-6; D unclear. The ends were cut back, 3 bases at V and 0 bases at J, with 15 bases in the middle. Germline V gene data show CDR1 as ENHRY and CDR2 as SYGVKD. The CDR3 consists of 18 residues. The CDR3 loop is CAISETEMEFSGANVLTF. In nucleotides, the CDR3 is TGTGCCATCAGTGAAACGGAAATGGAGTTCTCTGGGGCCAACGTCCTGACTTTC.

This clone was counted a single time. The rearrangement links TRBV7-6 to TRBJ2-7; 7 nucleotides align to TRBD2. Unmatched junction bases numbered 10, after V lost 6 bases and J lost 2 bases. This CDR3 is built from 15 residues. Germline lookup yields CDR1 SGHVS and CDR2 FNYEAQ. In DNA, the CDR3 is TGTGCCAGCAGGAGAGGCGGGGGAGGCACCTACGAGCAGTACTTC. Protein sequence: CASRRGGGGTYEQYF. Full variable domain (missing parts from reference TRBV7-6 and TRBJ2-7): GAGVSQSPRYKVTKRGQDVALRCDPISGHVSLYWYRQALGQGPEFLTYFNYEAQQDKSGLPNDRFSAERPEGSISTLTIQRTEQRDSAMYRCASRRGGGGTYEQYFGPGTRLTVT.

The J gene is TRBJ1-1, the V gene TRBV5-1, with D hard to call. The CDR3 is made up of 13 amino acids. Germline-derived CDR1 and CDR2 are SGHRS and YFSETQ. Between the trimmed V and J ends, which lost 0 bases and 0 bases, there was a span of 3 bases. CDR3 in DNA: TGCGCCAGCAGCTTGGGCCTGAACACTGAAGCTTTCTTT. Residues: CASSLGLNTEAFF.

The CDR3 bases are TGTGCCACCAGCAGAGCAGGACGGGAGGCAGATACGCAGTATTTT. Translating it yields CATSRAGREADTQYF. This chain links TRBV15 with TRBJ2-3, with 7 bases aligning to TRBD2. V lost 1 base and J lost 4; bases outside the gene matches: 5. Per the germline V gene, CDR1 is LNHNV and CDR2 is YYDKDF (reference sequence). This CDR3 has 15 amino acids.

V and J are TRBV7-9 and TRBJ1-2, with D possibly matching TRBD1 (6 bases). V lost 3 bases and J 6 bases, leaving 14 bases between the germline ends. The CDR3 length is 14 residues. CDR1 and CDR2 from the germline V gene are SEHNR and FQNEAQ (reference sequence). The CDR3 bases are TGTGCCAGCAGCTTGGGGGCCTTCAGGGATGGCTACACCTTC. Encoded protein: CASSLGAFRDGYTF.

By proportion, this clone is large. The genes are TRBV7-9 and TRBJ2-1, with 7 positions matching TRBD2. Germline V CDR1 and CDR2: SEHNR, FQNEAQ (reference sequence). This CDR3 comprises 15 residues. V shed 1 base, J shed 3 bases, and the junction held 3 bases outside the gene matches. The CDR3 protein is CASSLVTSYYNEQFF. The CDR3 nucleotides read TGTGCCAGCAGCTTAGTGACTAGCTACTACAATGAGCAGTTCTTC.

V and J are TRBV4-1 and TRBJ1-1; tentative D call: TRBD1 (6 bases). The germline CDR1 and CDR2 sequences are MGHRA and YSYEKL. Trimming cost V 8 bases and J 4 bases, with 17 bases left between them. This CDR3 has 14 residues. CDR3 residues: CASLRGGFGTEAFF. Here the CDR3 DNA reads TGCGCCAGCCTAAGAGGGGGGTTTGGCACTGAAGCTTTCTTT.

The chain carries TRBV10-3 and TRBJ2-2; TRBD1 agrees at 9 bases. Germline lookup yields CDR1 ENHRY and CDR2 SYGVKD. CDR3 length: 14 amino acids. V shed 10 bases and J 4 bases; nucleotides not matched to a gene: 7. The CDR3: CATRDRDGTGELFF. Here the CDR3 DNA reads TGTGCCACCAGGGACAGGGACGGCACCGGGGAGCTGTTTTTT.

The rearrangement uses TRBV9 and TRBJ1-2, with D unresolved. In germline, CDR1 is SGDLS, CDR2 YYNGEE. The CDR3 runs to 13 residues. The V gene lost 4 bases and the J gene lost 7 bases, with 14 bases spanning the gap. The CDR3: CASSPTLGVGYTF. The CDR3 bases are TGTGCCAGCAGCCCTACCTTGGGTGTTGGCTACACCTTC.

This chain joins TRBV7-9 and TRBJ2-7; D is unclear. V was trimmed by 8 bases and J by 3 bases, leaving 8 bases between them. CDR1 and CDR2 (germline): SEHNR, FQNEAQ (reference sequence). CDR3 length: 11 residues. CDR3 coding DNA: TGTGCCAGCGCCAGTCTCTACGAGCAGTACTTC. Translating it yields CASASLYEQYF.

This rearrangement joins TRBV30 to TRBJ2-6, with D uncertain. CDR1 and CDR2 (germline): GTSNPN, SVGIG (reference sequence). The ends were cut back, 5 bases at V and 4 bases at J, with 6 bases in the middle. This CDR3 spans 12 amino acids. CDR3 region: CAWEWGANVLTF. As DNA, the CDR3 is TGTGCCTGGGAGTGGGGGGCCAACGTCCTGACTTTC.